This T cell receptor beta chain was sequenced during a study of CD8 T cells in ankylosing spondylitis. The study's findings and limits: The study identified a TCR beta motif of 7 or 8 highly homologous variants that appeared characteristic of ankylosing spondylitis blood.

Trimming pared 5 bases from V and 6 bases from J, leaving 20 bases between. This CDR3 is built from 16 residues. CDR1 is SEHNR and CDR2 is FQNEAQ in the germline V gene (reference sequence). Generation of TCR beta libraries employed quantitative 5'-RACE incorporating molecular barcodes. TCRdb used MiXCR to reprocess the 5' RACE reads, holding one entry per CDR3 protein. The table has approximately 540,000 distinct CDR3 sequences, roughly an eighth seen once. The table lists this clonotype with a few counts. Its antigen remains unidentified. Sequencing input: blood, either unsorted or a sorted T cell fraction (not recorded which). The chain combines TRBV7-9 with TRBJ2-1, with a tentative D call TRBD2 (5 bases). This sequence originates from a male donor with ankylosing spondylitis. The CDR3 sequence is CASSTSLAPYANEQFF. In nucleotides, the CDR3 is TGTGCCAGCAGCACTTCTCTAGCTCCCTACGCCAATGAGCAGTTCTTC. Filled out from reference TRBV7-9 and TRBJ2-1, the complete variable domain reads DTGVSQNPRHKITKRGQNVTFRCDPISEHNRLYWYRQTLGQGPEFLTYFQNEAQLEKSRLLSDRFSAERPKGSFSTLEIQRTEQGDSAMYLCASSTSLAPYANEQFFGPGTRLTVL.